A single sample is the source of the 8 T cell receptor beta chains below, sequenced in a study of beta chain features in type 1 diabetes. Every isolated RNA sample was fully reverse transcribed, so sequencing captured expressed TCRB transcripts. Sequencing used immunoSEQ multiplex PCR; TCRdb keeps in-frame clones, though not all of them. The sample carries about 230,000 clones, more than 9% recorded once. Sequencing was carried out using naive CD4+ T cells from blood. All receptors derive from a woman younger than 30 in good health.

This clone was observed a few times. This chain joins TRBV30 and TRBJ1-2, with D maybe TRBD1 (6 bases). CDR3 size: 14 residues. Trimming took off 3 bases at V and 1 base at J, with 12 bases between the two ends. CDR1 is GTSNPN, CDR2 SVGIG, per germline (reference sequence). CDR3: CAWRYGQYNYGYTF. CDR3 DNA sequence: TGTGCCTGGAGATACGGACAGTATAACTATGGCTACACCTTC.

This clone has just a few counts. The chain links TRBV2 to TRBJ1-1, with 9 nucleotides matching TRBD1. J gave up 8 bases and V 5 bases, and 3 bases lay outside the gene matches. CDR3 size: 12 residues. Germline CDR1 is SNHLY and CDR2 is FYNNEI. CDR3 in amino acids: CASSSGTGEAFF. CDR3 sequence (DNA): TGTGCCAGCAGTTCCGGGACAGGGGAAGCTTTCTTT.

This clone was picked up a small number of times. The chain links TRBV10-3 to TRBJ1-2; D call uncertain. Per germline, CDR1 ENHRY and CDR2 SYGVKD. The V end was cut by 0 bases, the J end by 6 bases, with 5 bases between. The CDR3 extends over 12 amino acids. DNA for the CDR3: TGTGCCATCAGTGAGTCGCGCAATGGCTACACCTTC. This encodes CAISESRNGYTF.

The rearrangement uses TRBV19 and TRBJ1-5, with TRBD1 matching over 7 bases. The CDR3 consists of 16 residues. The V and J ends lost 2 bases and 0 bases, in that order; junction bases with no gene match: 4. CDR1 is LNHDA and CDR2 is SQIVND in the germline V gene (reference sequence). CDR3 region: CASSITGEYSNQPQHF. The CDR3 nucleotides read TGTGCCAGTAGTATAACAGGGGAGTATAGCAATCAGCCCCAGCATTTT.

V usage is TRBV29-1 and J usage is TRBJ2-3; 10 nucleotides align to TRBD2. Germline V lookup: CDR1 SQVTM, CDR2 ANQGSEA. Losses at the gene ends were 4 bases for V and 5 bases for J; bases not matched to a gene: 9. This CDR3 contains 15 residues. The CDR3 DNA reads as TGCAGCGTTGTGGCTAGCGGGAGAGAAAGAGATACGCAGTATTTT. Translating gives CSVVASGRERDTQYF.

The chain recombines TRBV7-7 with TRBJ2-5; 7 bases line up with TRBD1. Losses at the gene ends were 4 bases for V and 1 base for J; bases not matched to a gene: 6. CDR3 length: 15 amino acids. Germline CDR1 reads SSHAT; CDR2 reads FNYEAQ (reference sequence). CDR3: CASSSRPGGQETQYF. CDR3 coding DNA: TGTGCCAGCAGCTCTAGACCAGGGGGCCAAGAGACCCAGTACTTC.

This clone was detected only a few times. The V call is TRBV2, the J call TRBJ1-2, with D maybe TRBD1 (6 bases). The V end lost 7 bases, the J end lost 2 bases, and 8 bases lay between the germline ends. Germline values: CDR1 SNHLY, CDR2 FYNNEI. The CDR3 is made up of 12 amino acids. CDR3 DNA: TGTGCCAGCAAGGGGGACAACTATGGCTACACCTTC. It yields the protein CASKGDNYGYTF.

In this sample, this clone turned up a few times. The CDR3 spells CASSSLAGESGELFF. In nucleotides, the CDR3 is TGTGCCAGCAGCTCCCTAGCCGGGGAGTCCGGGGAGCTGTTTTTT. The chain combines TRBV7-7 with TRBJ2-2; a possible D gene is TRBD2 (5 bases). Germline V lookup: CDR1 SSHAT, CDR2 FNYEAQ (reference sequence). The CDR3 consists of 15 residues. Trimming cost V 4 bases and J 6 bases, with 15 bases left between them.